The next 13 T cell receptor beta chains were all read from a single sample in a study of blood T cell repertoires in COVID-19. The method was immunoSEQ multiplex PCR; TCRdb's version includes in-frame clones alone and lacks a portion of them. The sample lists 70,000 or so clones; about 85% were seen once. Material for sequencing was peripheral blood. All receptors derive from a man in his sixties or seventies with active COVID-19.

The gene calls are TRBV28 and TRBJ1-3; 7 bases match TRBD1. V lost 3 bases to trimming and J lost 0 bases; unmatched junction nucleotides: 8. From germline, CDR1 is MDHEN and CDR2 SYDVKM. CDR3 size: 17 residues. The CDR3 is CASSFEAGGTSGNTIYF. CDR3 DNA: TGTGCCAGCAGTTTTGAGGCAGGGGGTACCTCTGGAAACACCATATATTTT.

The chain couples TRBV6-5 to TRBJ2-7; TRBD1 might be the D (5 bases). CDR1 is MNHEY and CDR2 is SVGAGI in the germline V gene. CDR3 length equals 15 residues. V lost 6 bases and J 2 bases, leaving 17 bases between the germline ends. CDR3 bases: TGTGCCAGCAGCCGAACGACCAGGGTCCCCTACGAGCAGTACTTC. Amino acids: CASSRTTRVPYEQYF.

The chain employs TRBV6-5 and TRBJ1-1; the D gene is possibly TRBD1 (6 bases). The germline V gene has CDR1 MNHEY and CDR2 SVGAGI. The CDR3 totals 12 residues. V lost 2 bases to trimming and J lost 11 bases, with 12 bases between them. This chain's CDR3 is CASSYGGGGAFF. CDR3 sequence (DNA): TGTGCCAGCAGTTACGGGGGCGGTGGGGCTTTCTTT.

The V call is TRBV14, the J call TRBJ1-1; tentative D call: TRBD1 (6 bases). V was pared by 1 base and J by 9 bases, with 15 bases between. The length of the CDR3 is 14 residues. Germline CDR1 reads SGHDN; CDR2 reads FVKESK. The chain's CDR3 is CASSQGRRGPKAFF. The CDR3 DNA reads TGTGCCAGCAGCCAAGGAAGGCGGGGGCCAAAAGCTTTCTTT. The variable domain in full, with the rest retrieved from reference TRBV14 and TRBJ1-1, is EAGVTQFPSHSVIEKGQTVTLRCDPISGHDNLYWYRRVMGKEIKFLLHFVKESKQDESGMPNNRFLAERTGGTYSTLKVQPAELEDSGVYFCASSQGRRGPKAFFGQGTRLTVV.

This sequence joins TRBV11-3 and TRBJ1-3, with 7 bases lining up with TRBD1. The CDR3 covers 13 residues. V dropped 11 bases and J dropped 3; count of bases not matched to a gene: 7. The germline CDR1 and CDR2 sequences are SGHNT and YENEEA. The CDR3 DNA follows: TGTGCCTGGGGACAGCTGGGTGGAAACACCATATATTTT. Translation gives CAWGQLGGNTIYF. Complete variable domain (other parts from reference TRBV11-3 and TRBJ1-3): EAGVVQSPRYKIIEKKQPVAFWCNPISGHNTLYWYLQNLGQGPELLIRYENEEAVDDSQLPKDRFSAERLKGVDSTLKIQPAELGDSAVYLCAWGQLGGNTIYFGEGSWLTVV.

The chain has TRBV6-1 and TRBJ1-2; the D gene is possibly TRBD1 (5 bases). The germline gives CDR1 MNHNS, CDR2 SASEGT. Trimming removed 3 bases from V and 4 bases from J, with 9 bases in between. The CDR3 is made up of 13 amino acids. CDR3 protein: CASSEGGGYGYTF. CDR3 sequence (DNA): TGTGCCAGCAGTGAGGGGGGAGGCTATGGCTACACCTTC.

The chain recombines TRBV4-1 with TRBJ2-1; 7 bases fit TRBD2. The CDR3 runs 14 residues. The ends lost 0 bases at V and 10 bases at J; junction bases unmatched: 6. Germline V lookup: CDR1 MGHRA, CDR2 YSYEKL. The CDR3 nucleotides are TGCGCCAGCAGCCAAGAGCAAGCTAGCGGCGAGCAGTTCTTC. It yields the protein CASSQEQASGEQFF.

CDR3 nucleotides: TGTGCCACCAGTGATTTGGGGGGAGGGTTCGATGAGCAGTTCTTC. Its translation is CATSDLGGGFDEQFF. The rearrangement joins TRBV24-1 to TRBJ2-1; 7 bases map to TRBD2. Germline V gives CDR1 KGHDR, CDR2 SFDVKD. The V gene end was trimmed by 0 bases and the J gene end by 8 bases; junction bases not matched to a gene: 6. The CDR3 has 15 residues.

This sequence joins TRBV27 and TRBJ2-5; perhaps TRBD1 as D (5 bases). Germline V lookup: CDR1 MNHEY, CDR2 SMNVEV (reference sequence). Trimming shortened V by 6 bases and J by 5 bases, and 13 bases separated the two germline ends. The CDR3 is 13 residues long. The CDR3 sequence: CASSRTPLETQYF. The CDR3 DNA follows: TGTGCCAGCAGCCGGACACCCCTGGAGACCCAGTACTTC.

This clone was picked up one time. The chain employs TRBV25-1 and TRBJ2-7; TRBD2 might be the D (6 bases). The CDR3 totals 13 residues. V was clipped by 11 bases and J by 3 bases, with 17 bases between them. Germline CDR1 MGHDK, CDR2 SYGVNS. The CDR3 sequence is CAGPWDSNYEQYF. DNA of the CDR3: TGTGCCGGTCCCTGGGACTCCAACTACGAGCAGTACTTC.

Only one count was recorded for this clone. This chain joins TRBV5-4 and TRBJ1-4, with 9 bases that match TRBD1. Trimming removed 4 bases from V and 7 bases from J; junction bases left unmatched: 8. The CDR3 loop spans 15 amino acids. From germline, CDR1 is SGHNT and CDR2 YYREEE (reference sequence). The CDR3 bases are TGTGCCAGCAGCACCCGGACAGGGGCGGGTGAAAAACTGTTTTTT. Translation: CASSTRTGAGEKLFF.

The V call is TRBV4-1, the J call TRBJ2-7; perhaps TRBD1 as D (6 bases). The V and J ends lost 0 bases and 2 bases respectively, with 14 bases between them. Germline CDR1 reads MGHRA; CDR2 reads YSYEKL. The CDR3 runs to 16 residues. The CDR3 DNA sequence: TGCGCCAGCAGCCAAGATTTCCGGGACACCCCCTACGAGCAGTACTTC. Amino acid sequence: CASSQDFRDTPYEQYF.

J is TRBJ1-2 and V is TRBV7-6, with D perhaps matching TRBD1 (5 bases). Germline V gene lookup returns CDR1 SGHVS and CDR2 FNYEAQ. Trimming removed 5 bases at V and 7 bases at J, with 11 bases between. The CDR3 has 12 amino acids. The CDR3 DNA reads TGTGCCAGCAGCCCCAGGGTGGGTGGCTACACCTTC. Translating it yields CASSPRVGGYTF.